The entry below describes one T cell receptor beta chain. This sample is part of a study of blood T cell repertoires in COVID-19. Study overall: COVID-19 samples from acute and convalescent phases originated in the United States, Italy and Spain. In each case, the material was cDNA or gDNA derived from T cells, B-cell-depleted T cells, or PBMCs.

With 7 bases removed from V and 0 bases from J, the gap between germline ends came to 9 bases. The CDR3 length is 13 residues. CDR1 and CDR2 (germline): SEHNR, FQNEAQ (reference sequence). Original processing notes: Reference gene primer amplification gave estimated nucleated cell counts. Some clones are missing from TCRdb's copy, which holds only in-frame ones; the method was immunoSEQ multiplex PCR. That table gives V, J and clone size, and the DNA gave D and trimming. The repertoire consists of about 90,000 clones, with just under 85% occurring once and the leading ten covering 12%. The V gene is TRBV7-9, the J gene TRBJ1-2; no definite D call. Sequenced sample: peripheral blood. This receptor was identified in a woman in her seventies with active or convalescent COVID-19. CDR3 sequence (DNA): TGTGCCAGCATCGGAGATTCTAACTATGGCTACACCTTC. Translated: CASIGDSNYGYTF.